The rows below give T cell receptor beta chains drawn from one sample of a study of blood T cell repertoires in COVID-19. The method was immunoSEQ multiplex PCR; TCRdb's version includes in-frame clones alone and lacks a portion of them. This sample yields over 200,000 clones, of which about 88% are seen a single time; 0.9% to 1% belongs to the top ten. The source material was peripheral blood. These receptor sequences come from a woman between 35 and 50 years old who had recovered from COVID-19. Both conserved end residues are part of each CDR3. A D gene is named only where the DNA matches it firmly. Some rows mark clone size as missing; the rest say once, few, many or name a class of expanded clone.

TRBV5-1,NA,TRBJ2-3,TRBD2,TGCGCCAGCAGCTCCGTTAGCGGGGCCCGCACAGATACGCAGTATTTT,CASSSVSGARTDTQYF
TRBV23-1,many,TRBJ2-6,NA,TGCGCCAGCAGTCAGGAGGGTAGGCAGGGGGGCCCCAACTCTGGGGCCAACGTCCTGACTTTC,CASSQEGRQGGPNSGANVLTF
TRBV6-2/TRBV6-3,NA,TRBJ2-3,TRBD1,TGTGCCAGCAGACCTCTCGGGACAGCAGACACAGATACGCAGTATTTT,CASRPLGTADTDTQYF
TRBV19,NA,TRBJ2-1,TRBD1,TGTGCCAGTAGTATAGGACAGGGCCCCAATGAGCAGTTCTTC,CASSIGQGPNEQFF
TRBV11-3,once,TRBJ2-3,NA,TGTGCCAGCAGCCCGATCGCTGGGACTAGCACAGATACGCAGTATTTT,CASSPIAGTSTDTQYF
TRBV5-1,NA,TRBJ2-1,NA,TGCGCCAGCAGCTTGGAGGTGGTAGCGACTGAGCAGTTCTTC,CASSLEVVATEQFF
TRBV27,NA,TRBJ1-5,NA,TGTGCCAGCAGTTTATCGGGGGCCAGCCGGGGGGCCCAGCATTTT,CASSLSGASRGAQHF
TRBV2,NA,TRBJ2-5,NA,TGTGCCAGCAGTGAAGTTGGAGGGGGCTTAGGGACCCAGTACTTC,CASSEVGGGLGTQYF
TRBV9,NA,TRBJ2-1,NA,TGTGCCAGCACCAGGGGAGGGGGGGATGAGCAGTTCTTC,CASTRGGGDEQFF
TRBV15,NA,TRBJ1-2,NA,TGTGCCACCAGCAGAGCCCGGGGGGACTATGGCTACACCTTC,CATSRARGDYGYTF
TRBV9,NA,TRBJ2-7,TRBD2,TGTGCCAGCAGCCCCCCGGGGGGAACCTACGAGCAGTACTTC,CASSPPGGTYEQYF
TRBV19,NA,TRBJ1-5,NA,TGTGCCAGTAGTATGGTTAGGCGGCAGGGGAGCGATCAGCCCCAGCATTTT,CASSMVRRQGSDQPQHF
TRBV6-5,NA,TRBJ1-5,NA,TGTGCCAGCAGAGCGGGGGCCCAGCCCCAGCATTTT,CASRAGAQPQHF
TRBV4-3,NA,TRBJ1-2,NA,TGCGCCAGCAGCCAAGCCAACGGGCCAGCGGATGGCTACACCTTC,CASSQANGPADGYTF
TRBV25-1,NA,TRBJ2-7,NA,TGTGCCAGCAGTGGACACACCGGGACAAAGCAGTACTTC,CASSGHTGTKQYF
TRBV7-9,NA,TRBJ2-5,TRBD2,TGTGCCACCCAGCGGGAGGCGGTAGAGACCCAGTACTTC,CATQREAVETQYF
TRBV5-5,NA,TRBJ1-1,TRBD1,TGTGCCAGCAGCACGACAGGGGCGAACACTGAAGCTTTCTTT,CASSTTGANTEAFF
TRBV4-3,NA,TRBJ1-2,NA,TGCGCCAGCAGCCAAGCCATTGGGGCGGATGGCTACACCTTC,CASSQAIGADGYTF
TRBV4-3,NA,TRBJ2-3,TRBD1,TGCGCCAGCAGCCCGAGACAGGGCTCTTTCTCAGATACGCAGTATTTT,CASSPRQGSFSDTQYF
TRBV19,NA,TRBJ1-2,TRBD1,TGTGCCAGTAGTCCATGGACAGGGCCTAACTATGGCTACACCTTC,CASSPWTGPNYGYTF
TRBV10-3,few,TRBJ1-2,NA,TGTGCCATCAGAAATGACAGGCCTGGCTACACCTTC,CAIRNDRPGYTF
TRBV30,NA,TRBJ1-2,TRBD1,TGTGCCTGGAGCCCCCCGGACAGGCCTAACTATGGCTACACCTTC,CAWSPPDRPNYGYTF
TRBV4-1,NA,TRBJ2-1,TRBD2,TGCGCCAGCAGCCAAGCCGGGACTAGCGGGTCCTCCTACAATGAGCAGTTCTTC,CASSQAGTSGSSYNEQFF
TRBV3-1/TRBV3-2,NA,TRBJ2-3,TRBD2,TGTGCCAGCACCCGAGGGCTAGCGGGGAACACAGATACGCAGTATTTT,CASTRGLAGNTDTQYF
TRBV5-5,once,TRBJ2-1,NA,TGTGCCAGCAGCTTGGCCGCGATCCAGTTCTTC,CASSLAAIQFF
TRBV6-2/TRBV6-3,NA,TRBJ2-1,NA,TGTGCCAGCAGTTCCGCCCCGGTAGCGACCCCCTACAATGAGCAGTTCTTC,CASSSAPVATPYNEQFF
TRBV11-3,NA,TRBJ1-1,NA,TGTGCCAGCAGCGGGGGGGCGAACACTGAAGCTTTCTTT,CASSGGANTEAFF
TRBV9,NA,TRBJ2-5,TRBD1,TGTGCCAGCAGCGCCGGACAGGGCAAAGAGACCCAGTACTTC,CASSAGQGKETQYF
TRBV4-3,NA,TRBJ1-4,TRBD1,TGCGCCAGCAGCCAAGATGGGGCAGGGGGAAATGAAAAACTGTTTTTT,CASSQDGAGGNEKLFF
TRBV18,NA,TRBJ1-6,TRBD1,TGTGCCAGCTCACCCGGGACAGGGGATAATTCACCCCTCCACTTT,CASSPGTGDNSPLHF
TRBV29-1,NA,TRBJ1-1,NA,TGCAGCGCCGAAACCGGGGGGACTGAAGCTTTCTTT,CSAETGGTEAFF
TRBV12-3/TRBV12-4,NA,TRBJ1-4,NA,TGTGCCAGCAGGGGACTGTTTAATGAAAAACTGTTTTTT,CASRGLFNEKLFF
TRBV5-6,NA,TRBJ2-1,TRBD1,TGTGCCAGCAGCCCAGGACAGGGATCCTACAATGAGCAGTTCTTC,CASSPGQGSYNEQFF
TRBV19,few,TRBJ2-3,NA,TGTGCCAGTAGTTCCCGGGGCACAGATACGCAGTATTTT,CASSSRGTDTQYF
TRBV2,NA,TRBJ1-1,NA,TGTGCCAGCAGGGACATTGGCTGGGCTGAAGCTTTCTTT,CASRDIGWAEAFF
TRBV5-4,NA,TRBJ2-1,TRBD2,TGTGCCAGCAGCAGTCGGTCTAGCGGATACAATGAGCAGTTCTTC,CASSSRSSGYNEQFF
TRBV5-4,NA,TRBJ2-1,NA,TGTGCCAGCAGCACCCCCCTCGGGACACCACCCTACAATGAGCAGTTCTTC,CASSTPLGTPPYNEQFF
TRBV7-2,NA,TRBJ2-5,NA,TGTGCCAGCAGCCCAACGGTATTCGGGACCCAGTACTTC,CASSPTVFGTQYF
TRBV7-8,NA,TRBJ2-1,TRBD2,TGTGCCAGCAGATTAGTCGGGACTAGCGGGGAGCAGTTCTTC,CASRLVGTSGEQFF
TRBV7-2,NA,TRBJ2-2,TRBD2,TGTGCCAGCAGCTTAAGGGTCCGGGGGGACACCGGGGAGCTGTTTTTT,CASSLRVRGDTGELFF
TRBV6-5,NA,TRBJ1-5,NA,TGTGCCAGCAGTTCAGTGAGCAATCAGCCCCAGCATTTT,CASSSVSNQPQHF
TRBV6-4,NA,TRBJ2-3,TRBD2,TGTGCCAGCAGTGTTGCGGGAGGAACAGATACGCAGTATTTT,CASSVAGGTDTQYF
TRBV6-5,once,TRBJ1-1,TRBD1,TGTGCCAGCAGCGTACAGGGGCGGGGGGACACTGAAGCTTTCTTT,CASSVQGRGDTEAFF
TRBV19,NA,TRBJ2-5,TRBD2,TGTGCCAGTAGCCCGGGACTACCACAAGAGACCCAGTACTTC,CASSPGLPQETQYF
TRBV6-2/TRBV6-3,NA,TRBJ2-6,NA,TGTGCCAGCAGTTACCGCGGCAGGGGGGCCTCTGGGGCCAACGTCCTGACTTTC,CASSYRGRGASGANVLTF
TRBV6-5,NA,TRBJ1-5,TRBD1,TGTGCCAGCAGTTACTCCACAGGGGTCAATCAGCCCCAGCATTTT,CASSYSTGVNQPQHF
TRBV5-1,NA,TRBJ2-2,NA,TGCGCCAGCAGCTTGTGGCGGCCCCCCCCCACCGGGGAGCTGTTTTTT,CASSLWRPPPTGELFF
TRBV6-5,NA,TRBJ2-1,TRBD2,TGTGCCATAGGACTAGCGGCTTACAATGAGCAGTTCTTC,CAIGLAAYNEQFF
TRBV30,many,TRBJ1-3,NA,TGTGCCCGCAACCAGGGTTCTGGAAACACCATATATTTT,CARNQGSGNTIYF
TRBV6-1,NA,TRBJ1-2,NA,TGTGCCAGCAGTGATGGGGGGGTTGTCTATGGCTACACCTTC,CASSDGGVVYGYTF
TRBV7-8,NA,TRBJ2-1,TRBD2,TGTGCCAGCAGCTCCCGACTAGCGGGAGGCAATGAGCAGTTCTTC,CASSSRLAGGNEQFF
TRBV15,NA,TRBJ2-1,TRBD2,TGTGCCACCAGCCGGACTAGCGGGAGTTTCCACAATGAGCAGTTCTTC,CATSRTSGSFHNEQFF
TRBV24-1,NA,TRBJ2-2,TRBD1,TGTGCCACCAGTGATTTTACAGGGGTAACCGGGGAGCTGTTTTTT,CATSDFTGVTGELFF